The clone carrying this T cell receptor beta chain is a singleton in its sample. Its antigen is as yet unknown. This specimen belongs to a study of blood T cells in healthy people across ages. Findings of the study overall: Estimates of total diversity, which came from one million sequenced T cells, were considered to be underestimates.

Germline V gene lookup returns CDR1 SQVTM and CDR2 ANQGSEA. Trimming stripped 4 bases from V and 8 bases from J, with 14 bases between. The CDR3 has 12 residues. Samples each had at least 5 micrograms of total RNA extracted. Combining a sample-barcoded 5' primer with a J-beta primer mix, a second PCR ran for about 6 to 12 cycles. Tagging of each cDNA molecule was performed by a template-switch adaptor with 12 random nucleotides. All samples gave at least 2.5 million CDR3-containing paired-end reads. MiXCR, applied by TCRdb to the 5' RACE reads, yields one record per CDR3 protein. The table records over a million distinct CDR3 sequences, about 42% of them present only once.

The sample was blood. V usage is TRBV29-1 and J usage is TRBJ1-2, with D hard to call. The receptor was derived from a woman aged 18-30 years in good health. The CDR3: CSVGGFQRGYTF. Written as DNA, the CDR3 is TGCAGCGTTGGAGGGTTCCAGAGGGGCTACACCTTC.